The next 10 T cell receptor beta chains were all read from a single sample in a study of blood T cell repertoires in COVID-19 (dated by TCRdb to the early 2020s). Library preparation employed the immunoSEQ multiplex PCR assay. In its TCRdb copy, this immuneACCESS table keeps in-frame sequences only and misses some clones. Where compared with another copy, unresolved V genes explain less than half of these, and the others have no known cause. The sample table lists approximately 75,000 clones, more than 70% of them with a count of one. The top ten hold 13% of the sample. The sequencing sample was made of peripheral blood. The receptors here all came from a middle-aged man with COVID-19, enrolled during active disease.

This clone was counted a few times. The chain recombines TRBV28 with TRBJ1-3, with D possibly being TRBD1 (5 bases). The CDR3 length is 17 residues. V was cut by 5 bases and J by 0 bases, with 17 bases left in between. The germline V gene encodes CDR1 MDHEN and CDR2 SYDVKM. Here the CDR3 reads CASSPRRRGSSGNTIYF. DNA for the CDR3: TGTGCCAGCAGTCCTAGGAGGCGGGGGAGCTCTGGAAACACCATATATTTT.

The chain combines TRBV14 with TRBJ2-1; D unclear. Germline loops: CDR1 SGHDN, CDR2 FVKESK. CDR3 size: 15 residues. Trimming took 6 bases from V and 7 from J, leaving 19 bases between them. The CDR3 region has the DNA TGTGCCAGCAGGCCGGGTCCCCGGTTGAGTAATGAGCAGTTCTTC. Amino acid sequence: CASRPGPRLSNEQFF.

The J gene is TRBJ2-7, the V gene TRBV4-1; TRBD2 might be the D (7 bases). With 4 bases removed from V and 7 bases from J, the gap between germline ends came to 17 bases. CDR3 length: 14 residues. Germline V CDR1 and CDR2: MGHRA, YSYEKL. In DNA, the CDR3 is TGCGCCAGCAGCCCCGCAATGGGGGGGCGGGAGCAGTACTTC. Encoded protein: CASSPAMGGREQYF.

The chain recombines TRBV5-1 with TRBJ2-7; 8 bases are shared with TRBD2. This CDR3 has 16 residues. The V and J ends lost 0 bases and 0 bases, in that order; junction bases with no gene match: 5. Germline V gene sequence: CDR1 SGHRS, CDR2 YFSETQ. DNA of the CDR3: TGCGCCAGCAGCTTGGAGGCGGGAGGTTTCTCCTACGAGCAGTACTTC. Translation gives CASSLEAGGFSYEQYF.

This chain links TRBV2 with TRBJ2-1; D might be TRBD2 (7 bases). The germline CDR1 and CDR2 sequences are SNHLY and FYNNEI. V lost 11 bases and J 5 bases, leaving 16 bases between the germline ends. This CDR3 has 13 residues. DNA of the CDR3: TGTGCCGTATGGCGGGGGCAGGACAATGAGCAGTTCTTC. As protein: CAVWRGQDNEQFF.

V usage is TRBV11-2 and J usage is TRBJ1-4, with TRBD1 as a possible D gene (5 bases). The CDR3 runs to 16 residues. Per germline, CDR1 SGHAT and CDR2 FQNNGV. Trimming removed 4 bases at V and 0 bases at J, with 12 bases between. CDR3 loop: CASSSPDIATNEKLFF. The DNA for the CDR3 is TGTGCCAGCAGCTCCCCGGACATTGCAACTAATGAAAAACTGTTTTTT.

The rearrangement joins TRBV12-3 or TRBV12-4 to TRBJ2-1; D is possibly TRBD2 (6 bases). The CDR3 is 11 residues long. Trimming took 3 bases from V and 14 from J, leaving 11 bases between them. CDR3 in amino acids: CASSLLGRKFF. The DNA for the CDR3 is TGTGCCAGCAGTTTGTTGGGGAGGAAGTTCTTC.

CDR3 sequence: CASSQDPGMSPLHF. In DNA form, the CDR3 reads TGTGCCAGCAGCCAAGACCCGGGTATGTCACCCCTCCACTTT. The V gene is TRBV3-1 (or the pseudogene TRBV3-2), the J gene TRBJ1-6; D is unclear. This CDR3 has 14 residues. V lost 0 bases to trimming and J lost 10 bases, with 10 bases between them. Germline CDR1 reads LGHDT; CDR2 reads YNNKEL (reference sequence).

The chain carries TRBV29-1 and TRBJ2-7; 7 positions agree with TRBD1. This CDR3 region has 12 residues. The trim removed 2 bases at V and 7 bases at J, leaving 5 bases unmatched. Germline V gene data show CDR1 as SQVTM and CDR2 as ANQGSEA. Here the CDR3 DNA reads TGCAGCGTTGAAAAGGGGGCAAGGGAGCAGTACTTC. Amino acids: CSVEKGAREQYF.

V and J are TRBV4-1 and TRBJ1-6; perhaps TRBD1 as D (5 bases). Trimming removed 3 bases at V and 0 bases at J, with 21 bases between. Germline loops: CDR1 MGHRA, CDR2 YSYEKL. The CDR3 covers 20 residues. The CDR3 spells CASSHPFSRGESSYNSPLHF. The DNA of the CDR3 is TGCGCCAGCAGCCACCCGTTTTCCCGGGGGGAGAGCTCCTATAATTCACCCCTCCACTTT.